This T cell receptor beta chain derives from a study of T cell responses to AZD1222 COVID-19 vaccine. The assay was immunoSEQ multiplex PCR, and TCRdb's table has in-frame clones only and misses some. Of more than 100,000 clones listed, about nine tenths are singletons. This clone was seen a single time. The antigen is undetermined. Study-level results: Clonal diversity was possibly underestimated, and the donors were mostly white British, with more females. Samples come after the peak T cell response, not at day 14. Spike-specific TCR breadth and depth rose after two AZD1222 doses.

The CDR3 loop spans 13 amino acids. The germline V gene encodes CDR1 MDHEN and CDR2 SYDVKM. Trimming shortened V by 6 bases and J by 1 base, and 9 bases separated the two germline ends. The rearrangement uses TRBV28 and TRBJ1-1; D is possibly TRBD1 (5 bases). Sequenced material: peripheral blood, taken 28 days after the second AZD1222 dose. The sequence came from an adult who received the AZD1222 COVID-19 vaccine. CDR3 sequence: CASSHDRNTEAFF. The CDR3 DNA reads TGTGCCAGCAGCCATGACAGGAACACTGAAGCTTTCTTT.